This T cell receptor beta chain originates from a study of blood T cell repertoires in COVID-19. Study summary: From T cells, B-cell-depleted T cells, or PBMCs came the material, which was cDNA or gDNA.

The germline gives CDR1 SNHLY, CDR2 FYNNEI. The CDR3 consists of 18 residues. The V end lost 0 bases, the J end lost 0 bases, and 16 bases lay between the germline ends. Measured with immunoSEQ multiplex PCR; TCRdb has only the in-frame clones, and not every one. The data contain approximately 210,000 clones, about 89% of them seen just once; the ten biggest clones take up around 4.8%. The source is a woman aged 40 to 49 with acute or convalescent COVID-19. The V gene is TRBV2, the J gene TRBJ2-3, with D tentatively TRBD1 (5 bases). The sample comprised peripheral blood. The CDR3 sequence is CASSEAQTVSLSTDTQYF. Written as DNA, the CDR3 is TGTGCCAGCAGTGAAGCGCAGACAGTCTCTCTTAGCACAGATACGCAGTATTTT.